This TCR beta chain was recovered during a study of OX40 agonist ivuxolimab in advanced cancers. The study, taken as a whole, reports: No determination was made of the antigen specificity of the expanded peripheral T cells. CD4+ T cells averaged fewer expanded clones than CD8+ T cells.

Germline-derived CDR1 and CDR2 are SEHNR and FQNEAQ (reference sequence). The CDR3 is made up of 15 amino acids. V dropped 4 bases and J dropped 6 bases, with 15 bases sitting between them. Some clones are missing from TCRdb's copy, which holds only in-frame ones; the method was immunoSEQ multiplex PCR. Among 45,000 to 60,000 clones listed, about four fifths were seen once. Remarks on this clone: Its antigen remains unknown.

The material was CD4+ or CD8+ T cells sorted from blood, obtained in a trial of the OX40 agonist ivuxolimab. V and J are TRBV7-9 and TRBJ2-2, with unresolved D. The receptor's source is an adult with an advanced solid tumor such as melanoma, head and neck, liver or kidney cancer. The CDR3 is CASSWPERKAGELFF. The CDR3 nucleotides are TGTGCCAGCAGCTGGCCTGAACGGAAGGCCGGGGAGCTGTTTTTT.